The clone carrying this TCR beta chain showed up many times. Its antigen is as yet unknown. Amplified TCR beta CDR3 regions derived from RNA transcripts. HTBI primers were the set used in a first-round RT-PCR of the TCR CDR3. TCRdb redid the calling of the multiplex PCR reads with MiXCR, one entry per CDR3 protein. The table has around 440,000 distinct CDR3 sequences, approximately 14% seen once. These data belong to a study of T cells in Graves' hyperthyroidism and ophthalmopathy. Study in general: The blood sample was taken at first diagnosis, before treatment began. Findings and limits, study-wide: A median 6.5 months before onset, the model predicted ophthalmopathy.

Trimming took 6 bases from V and 5 from J, leaving 19 bases between them. Germline V gene sequence: CDR1 MNHNS, CDR2 SASEGT. The CDR3 consists of 15 residues. The PBMCs were sourced from fresh peripheral blood (around 10 ml). This receptor was identified in a young woman with Graves' hyperthyroidism. This chain uses TRBV6-1 with TRBJ1-2, with D tentatively TRBD1 (6 bases). The specimen was blood. The CDR3: CASSETEGVGYGYTF. In DNA, the CDR3 is TGTGCCAGCAGCGAAACCGAGGGGGTAGGATATGGCTACACCTTC.